A single sample gave rise to the 30 T cell receptor beta chains below, sequenced in a study of T-cell memory formation after mild COVID-19. Using its own MiXCR run on the 5' RACE reads, TCRdb lists one record per CDR3 protein. This sample has some 200,000 distinct CDR3 sequences, with around a fifth found just once. Sequencing was done on a sample of PBMCs or a T cell subset sorted from them (not recorded which). The receptors derive from an adult woman who had mild COVID-19 (a few samples of this study predate the infection). Cell type and time point are not known.

V gene TRBV3-1 combines with J gene TRBJ2-7; maybe TRBD1 (6 bases). The ends were cut back, 2 bases at V and 5 bases at J, with 13 bases in the middle. There are 14 residues in the CDR3. Per the germline V gene, CDR1 is LGHDT and CDR2 is YNNKEL (reference sequence). CDR3 nucleotide sequence: TGTGCCAGCAGCCAAACCGGACAGCCCAACGAGCAGTACTTC. Residues: CASSQTGQPNEQYF.

The chain carries TRBV4-2 and TRBJ2-7; a weak D match, TRBD2 (6 bases). The CDR3 spans 15 residues. Trimming removed 2 bases from V and 5 bases from J, with 16 bases in between. Germline loops: CDR1 LGHNA, CDR2 YNFKEQ. The CDR3 sequence: CASSQFGGGHDEQYF. As DNA, the CDR3 is TGTGCCAGCAGCCAATTCGGGGGAGGCCACGACGAGCAGTACTTC.

This clonotype was seen only a few times. The chain links TRBV4-1 to TRBJ2-1; 10 nucleotides line up with TRBD1. Germline V gene data show CDR1 as MGHRA and CDR2 as YSYEKL. CDR3 length: 16 residues. J lost 5 bases, V lost 1 base, and 5 bases had no gene match. Here the CDR3 DNA reads TGCGCCAGCAGCCAAGTCGGGACAGGGGCGGACAATGAGCAGTTCTTC. Amino acid sequence: CASSQVGTGADNEQFF.

This clonotype appeared a few times. This chain connects TRBV5-6 to TRBJ1-3; no clear D gene. In germline, CDR1 is SGHDT, CDR2 YYEEEE. The ends were cut back, 4 bases at V and 4 bases at J, with 9 bases in the middle. The CDR3 contains 13 residues. The CDR3, as DNA: TGTGCCAGCAGCAGAGTCCAGGGAAACACCATATATTTT. This gives the protein CASSRVQGNTIYF.

This clonotype was found a few times. V and J are TRBV6-1 and TRBJ2-7; no clear D gene. Trimming shortened V by 2 bases and J by 3 bases, and 5 bases separated the two germline ends. The CDR3 runs to 12 residues. Germline CDR1 and CDR2: MNHNS and SASEGT. CDR3 nucleotides: TGTGCCAGCAGTGAAACGGGCTACGAGCAGTACTTC. Its protein is CASSETGYEQYF.

This clonotype turned up a few times. V and J are TRBV7-3 and TRBJ2-1; TRBD2 agrees at 9 bases. V trimming: 2 bases; J trimming: 7 bases; junction bases outside the gene matches: 0. The CDR3 runs to 13 residues. Looked up from germline, CDR1 is SGHTA and CDR2 is FQGTGA. DNA of the CDR3: TGTGCCAGCAGCTTACTAGCGGGGAATGAGCAGTTCTTC. Encoded protein: CASSLLAGNEQFF.

This clonotype has just a few counts. This chain uses TRBV4-1 with TRBJ1-1, with D perhaps matching TRBD1 (5 bases). Per germline, CDR1 MGHRA and CDR2 YSYEKL. The CDR3 contains 14 residues. V was cut by 0 bases and J by 4 bases, with 9 bases left in between. CDR3 DNA: TGCGCCAGCAGCCAAGATCCCGGGGCCACTGAAGCTTTCTTT. Its translation: CASSQDPGATEAFF.

V usage is TRBV6-2 or TRBV6-3 and J usage is TRBJ2-3; TRBD2 might be the D (6 bases). V lost 5 bases, J lost 2 bases, and 14 bases lay in between. Germline V gives CDR1 MNHEY, CDR2 SVGEGT. The length of the CDR3 is 15 residues. Here the CDR3 DNA reads TGTGCCAGCAGTCCAACCGGGACTCCCACAGATACGCAGTATTTT. Protein product: CASSPTGTPTDTQYF.

The chain links TRBV12-3 or TRBV12-4 to TRBJ2-1; no definite D call. V was cut by 4 bases and J by 6 bases, with 7 bases left in between. The CDR3 consists of 12 residues. The CDR3 DNA reads as TGTGCCAGCAGTTCCTTACGCAATGAGCAGTTCTTC. Translated: CASSSLRNEQFF.

The chain is built from TRBV6-2 or TRBV6-3 and TRBJ1-2, with D unresolved. CDR1 is MNHEY, CDR2 SVGEGT, per germline. The CDR3 contains 15 residues. The V end was cut by 2 bases, the J end by 0 bases, with 10 bases between. CDR3 bases: TGTGCCAGCAGTTACCCTTGGAGGACTAACTATGGCTACACCTTC. Protein sequence: CASSYPWRTNYGYTF.

This clonotype was observed a handful of times. This chain joins TRBV19 and TRBJ1-1, with D hard to call. The CDR3 totals 12 residues. Per the germline V gene, CDR1 is LNHDA and CDR2 is SQIVND (reference sequence). With 3 bases removed from V and 3 bases from J, the gap between germline ends came to 5 bases. CDR3 residues: CASSIGYTEAFF. CDR3 sequence (DNA): TGTGCCAGTAGTATCGGCTACACTGAAGCTTTCTTT.

The chain is built from TRBV10-3 and TRBJ1-5; D perhaps matches TRBD1 (6 bases). Germline values: CDR1 ENHRY, CDR2 SYGVKD. The V end was cut by 10 bases, the J end by 7 bases, with 14 bases between. The CDR3 has 12 amino acids. This CDR3 is CATSSGDQPQHF. CDR3 DNA sequence: TGTGCCACCTCATCAGGGGACCAGCCCCAGCATTTT.

V gene TRBV10-3 combines with J gene TRBJ2-1; a weak D match, TRBD2 (7 bases). The CDR3 sequence is 15 residues long. Germline values: CDR1 ENHRY, CDR2 SYGVKD. V lost 2 bases and J 6 bases, leaving 14 bases between the germline ends. CDR3 nucleotide sequence: TGTGCCATCAGTGAGGTGGGGGGGCTGACCAATGAGCAGTTCTTC. The encoded protein is CAISEVGGLTNEQFF.

The genes are TRBV2 and TRBJ2-1; 10 bases align to TRBD2. The CDR3 loop spans 15 amino acids. Losses at the gene ends were 2 bases for V and 6 bases for J; bases not matched to a gene: 4. Germline V CDR1 and CDR2: SNHLY, FYNNEI. The CDR3 sequence is CASSEWSGGANEQFF. The CDR3 DNA sequence: TGTGCCAGCAGTGAATGGAGCGGGGGGGCCAATGAGCAGTTCTTC.

There are a few counts of this clonotype. The rearrangement links TRBV5-6 to TRBJ2-1, with D unresolved. Germline loops: CDR1 SGHDT, CDR2 YYEEEE. CDR3 length equals 13 residues. The V gene lost 4 bases and the J gene lost 9 bases, with 14 bases spanning the gap. The CDR3 sequence: CASSPRSSGEQFF. The CDR3 bases are TGTGCCAGCAGCCCGAGGTCGTCGGGTGAGCAGTTCTTC.

This clonotype was seen only a few times. CDR3 region: CASSPTGGTQYF. The CDR3 nucleotides are TGTGCCAGCAGCCCAACGGGGGGGACGCAGTATTTT. The chain couples TRBV7-6 to TRBJ2-3; 8 nucleotides line up with TRBD2. The J segment lost 9 bases and the V segment lost 5 bases, leaving 4 bases of the junction unmatched. This CDR3 comprises 12 residues. Germline V gives CDR1 SGHVS, CDR2 FNYEAQ. The full variable domain, completed using reference TRBV7-6 and TRBJ2-3, is GAGVSQSPRYKVTKRGQDVALRCDPISGHVSLYWYRQALGQGPEFLTYFNYEAQQDKSGLPNDRFSAERPEGSISTLTIQRTEQRDSAMYRCASSPTGGTQYFGPGTRLTVL.

This chain joins TRBV27 and TRBJ2-1; TRBD2 matches 11 bases. Germline V gene data show CDR1 as MNHEY and CDR2 as SMNVEV (reference sequence). The CDR3 loop spans 16 amino acids. The J segment lost 5 bases and the V segment lost 5 bases, leaving 8 bases of the junction unmatched. CDR3 sequence: CASSASGTSGHNEQFF. CDR3 DNA sequence: TGTGCCAGCAGTGCGTCCGGGACTAGCGGTCACAATGAGCAGTTCTTC.

This clonotype showed up just a few times. The chain uses TRBV20-1 and TRBJ2-7; D is perhaps TRBD1 (5 bases). The CDR3 length is 14 residues. Germline CDR1 DFQATT, CDR2 SNEGSKA (reference sequence). V lost 1 base to trimming and J lost 4 bases, with 14 bases between them. CDR3 loop: CSARGSGSGYEQYF. The CDR3 region has the DNA TGCAGTGCTAGAGGCTCAGGGTCGGGTTACGAGCAGTACTTC.

A few counts support this clonotype. This chain connects TRBV4-3 to TRBJ2-3; 7 nucleotides line up with TRBD2. The CDR3 length is 19 residues. V was pared by 1 base and J by 4 bases, with 17 bases of the junction left unmatched. Germline V gene data show CDR1 as LGHNA and CDR2 as YSLEER. The CDR3 DNA reads TGCGCCAGCAGCCAAGTAAGGGATCTGCCGGGAGGCCCCCCAGATACGCAGTATTTT. The encoded protein is CASSQVRDLPGGPPDTQYF.

The chain has TRBV12-3 or TRBV12-4 and TRBJ2-7; D call uncertain. The CDR3 extends over 14 amino acids. Trimming stripped 5 bases from V and 0 bases from J, with 11 bases between. CDR3 sequence (DNA): TGTGCCAGCAGTCTTCACAGAAGCTCCTACGAGCAGTACTTC. Translation gives CASSLHRSSYEQYF.

The chain recombines TRBV4-3 with TRBJ2-1; D is ambiguous. This CDR3 is 12 amino acids long. V dropped 3 bases and J dropped 10 bases, with 10 bases sitting between them. The germline CDR1 and CDR2 sequences are LGHNA and YSLEER. This CDR3 reads CASSHRVGEQFF. The CDR3 coding sequence is TGCGCCAGCAGCCACCGGGTTGGGGAGCAGTTCTTC.

This clonotype was counted ten times or more. This sequence joins TRBV6-5 and TRBJ1-1; tentatively, D is TRBD1 (5 bases). Germline V CDR1 and CDR2: MNHEY, SVGAGI. CDR3 size: 13 residues. The V and J ends lost 7 bases and 0 bases respectively, with 9 bases between them. CDR3 amino acids: CASTRGMNTEAFF. In DNA form, the CDR3 reads TGTGCCAGCACGCGGGGCATGAACACTGAAGCTTTCTTT.

V usage is TRBV7-6 and J usage is TRBJ2-7; D may be TRBD1 or TRBD2 (5 bases each). Germline CDR1 is SGHVS and CDR2 is FNYEAQ. The germline V and J ends were trimmed by 5 bases and 3 bases, with 17 bases remaining between them. The CDR3 spans 15 residues. This CDR3 is CASSPKMGRDYEQYF. CDR3 nucleotide sequence: TGTGCCAGCAGCCCCAAGATGGGACGGGACTACGAGCAGTACTTC.

This clonotype came up a few times. This chain joins TRBV7-8 and TRBJ2-7; the match to TRBD1 covers 7 bases. This CDR3 has 15 amino acids. The germline CDR1 and CDR2 sequences are SGHVS and FQNEAQ. The V segment lost 3 bases and the J segment 2 bases; nucleotides outside the gene matches: 7. The CDR3 is CASSFRDSQAYEQYF. The DNA for the CDR3 is TGTGCCAGCAGCTTCCGGGACAGCCAGGCCTACGAGCAGTACTTC.

This clonotype showed up just a few times. The chain joins TRBV5-1 to TRBJ2-2; TRBD1 matches 7 bases. The CDR3 contains 15 residues. With 4 bases clipped from V and 4 bases from J, the junction kept 7 bases outside the gene matches. Germline V CDR1 and CDR2: SGHRS, YFSETQ. The CDR3 region is CASSIGGEVTGELFF. The CDR3, as DNA: TGCGCCAGCAGCATAGGGGGCGAGGTCACCGGGGAGCTGTTTTTT.

The chain employs TRBV6-2 or TRBV6-3 and TRBJ2-2; 8 nucleotides line up with TRBD2. With 6 bases clipped from V and 6 bases from J, the junction kept 9 bases outside the gene matches. CDR1 MNHEY and CDR2 SVGEGT come from the germline V gene. This CDR3 comprises 15 residues. CDR3 DNA: TGTGCCAGCAGCTCTCGACTAGCGTCGGCCGGGGAGCTGTTTTTT. It encodes CASSSRLASAGELFF.

The chain employs TRBV12-3 or TRBV12-4 and TRBJ2-1; 10 bases are a match to TRBD1. The CDR3 contains 19 residues. The J segment lost 4 bases and the V segment lost 0 bases, leaving 12 bases of the junction unmatched. As DNA, the CDR3 is TGTGCCAGCAGTTTAGCGGCCCTAGCTCCGGGACAGGGGTACAATGAGCAGTTCTTC. Translation gives CASSLAALAPGQGYNEQFF.

This clonotype was seen a handful of times. The J gene is TRBJ2-7, the V gene TRBV9; D unclear. V dropped 0 bases and J dropped 5 bases, with 9 bases sitting between them. This CDR3 has 13 amino acids. Germline CDR1 reads SGDLS; CDR2 reads YYNGEE. CDR3 protein: CASSVGWADEQYF. As DNA, the CDR3 is TGTGCCAGCAGCGTAGGGTGGGCGGACGAGCAGTACTTC.

This clonotype was detected a few times. This chain uses TRBV5-1 with TRBJ1-1, with 7 bases identical to TRBD1. After removal of 4 bases from V and 4 bases from J, the junction contained 1 base not matched to a gene. Germline V CDR1 and CDR2: SGHRS, YFSETQ. The CDR3 sequence is 12 residues long. CDR3 amino acids: CASSNRGTEAFF. DNA of the CDR3: TGCGCCAGCAGCAACAGGGGCACTGAAGCTTTCTTT.

By sample fraction, this clonotype is medium-sized. An end of the junction differs from the germline gene, which may be a read error. The rearrangement uses TRBV7-7 and TRBJ2-1, with D maybe TRBD1 (5 bases). CDR1 and CDR2 from the germline V gene are SSHAT and FNYEAQ (reference sequence). The CDR3 runs 13 residues. The DNA of the CDR3 is TGTGCTAGCAGCTTAGGTCTAGGGGATGAGCAGTTCTTC. It translates to CASSLGLGDEQFF.